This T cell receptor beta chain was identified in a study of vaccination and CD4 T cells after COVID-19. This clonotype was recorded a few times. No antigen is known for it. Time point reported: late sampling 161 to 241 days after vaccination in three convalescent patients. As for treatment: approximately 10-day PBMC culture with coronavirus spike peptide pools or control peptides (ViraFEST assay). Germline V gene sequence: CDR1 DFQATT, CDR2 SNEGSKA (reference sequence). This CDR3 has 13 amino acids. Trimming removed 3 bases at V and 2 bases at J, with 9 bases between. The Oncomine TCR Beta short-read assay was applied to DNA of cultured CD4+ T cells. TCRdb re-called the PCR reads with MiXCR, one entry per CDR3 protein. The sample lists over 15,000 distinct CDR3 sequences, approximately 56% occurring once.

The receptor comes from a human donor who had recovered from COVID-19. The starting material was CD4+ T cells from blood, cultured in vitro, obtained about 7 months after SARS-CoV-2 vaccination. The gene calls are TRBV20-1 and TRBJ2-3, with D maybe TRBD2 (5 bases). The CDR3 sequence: CSASTGNTDTQYF. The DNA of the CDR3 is TGCAGTGCTAGTACGGGAAACACAGATACGCAGTATTTT.